What follows are 12 T cell receptor beta chains derived from one specimen sequenced in a study of shared clonotypes between healthy human individuals. The assay was immunoSEQ multiplex PCR, and TCRdb's table has in-frame clones only and misses some. The data show about 520,000 clones, around 96% seen once. The sequencing sample was made of naive CD4+ T cells sorted from blood. Regarding subset: CD45RA+ positively selected. Every receptor here comes from a woman aged 25 to 39 in good health.

The chain carries TRBV6-1 and TRBJ2-3; tentative D call: TRBD2 (5 bases). CDR3 length: 15 amino acids. V was shortened by 7 bases and J by 4 bases, with 18 bases between the two germline ends. CDR1 and CDR2 (germline): MNHNS, SASEGT. The CDR3 is CASTGGDSRPDTQYF. The CDR3, as DNA: TGTGCCAGCACTGGAGGAGACTCGCGTCCAGATACGCAGTATTTT.

The chain has TRBV7-2 and TRBJ2-1, with D possibly TRBD1 on 5 matching bases. Germline assignment: CDR1 SGHTA and CDR2 FQGNSA. V was clipped by 0 bases and J by 7 bases, with 10 bases between them. This CDR3 is built from 14 residues. CDR3 sequence (DNA): TGTGCCAGCAGCTTAGCATGGCAGGGTAATGAGCAGTTCTTC. This codes for CASSLAWQGNEQFF.

The V call is TRBV18, the J call TRBJ1-3; 10 bases map to TRBD1. From germline, CDR1 is KGHSH and CDR2 LQKENI. The junction had 9 bases not matched to a gene; V was cut back by 6 bases and J by 1 base. This CDR3 has 17 amino acids. The CDR3 coding sequence is TGTGCCAGCTCGGACTCCGGGACAGGGGCGTCTGGAAACACCATATATTTT. It encodes CASSDSGTGASGNTIYF.

The CDR3 DNA is TGTGCCAGCAGCTCCGTTACGGGCGGGAGATTGTACGAGCAGTACTTC. This sequence encodes CASSSVTGGRLYEQYF. The chain has TRBV6-6 and TRBJ2-7; 7 nucleotides agree with TRBD2. CDR1 and CDR2 (germline): MNHNY, SVGAGI (reference sequence). V gave up 6 bases and J gave up 4 bases; unmatched junction bases: 15. This CDR3 has 16 amino acids.

V gene TRBV5-1 combines with J gene TRBJ2-1, with TRBD2 matching 8 bases. Trimming cost V 7 bases and J 1 base; bases outside gene matches: 13. This CDR3 has 17 residues. Per germline, CDR1 SGHRS and CDR2 YFSETQ. In DNA form, the CDR3 reads TGCGCCAGCGCACAAGGTGTGGCGGGAGGATCCTACAATGAGCAGTTCTTC. Its protein product is CASAQGVAGGSYNEQFF.

The chain is built from TRBV6-4 and TRBJ2-3, with 8 bases lining up with TRBD1. The V gene end was trimmed by 8 bases and the J gene end by 4 bases; junction bases not matched to a gene: 8. Germline V gene sequence: CDR1 MRHNA, CDR2 SNTAGT. This CDR3 region has 14 residues. The CDR3 DNA reads TGTGCCAGCTCCCAGGACAGGGTCGCAGATACGCAGTATTTT. This encodes CASSQDRVADTQYF.

The chain combines TRBV18 with TRBJ1-1; 9 bases align to TRBD1. J lost 5 bases, V lost 3 bases, and 7 bases had no gene match. The CDR3 is 15 amino acids. From germline, CDR1 is KGHSH and CDR2 LQKENI. CDR3 in amino acids: CASSPGGTGRTEAFF. For the CDR3, the DNA is TGTGCCAGCTCACCCGGGGGGACAGGGAGGACTGAAGCTTTCTTT.

The chain carries TRBV6-1 and TRBJ2-7, with 14 bases that match TRBD2. The germline gives CDR1 MNHNS, CDR2 SASEGT. V lost 4 bases and J lost 5; bases outside the gene matches: 16. The CDR3 loop spans 19 amino acids. CDR3 in DNA: TGTGCCAGCAGTGTAACCGGGACTAGCGGGAGAGGGTCGGTGAACGAGCAGTACTTC. Protein sequence: CASSVTGTSGRGSVNEQYF.

CDR3 DNA sequence: TGTGCCAGCAGCTTTGACCACCAAGAGACCCAGTACTTC. As protein: CASSFDHQETQYF. The chain carries TRBV11-2 and TRBJ2-5; no firm D call. This CDR3 comprises 13 residues. CDR1 SGHAT and CDR2 FQNNGV come from the germline V gene. Trimming stripped 3 bases from V and 0 bases from J, with 5 bases between.

The rearrangement links TRBV5-4 to TRBJ2-1; the D gene could be TRBD1 or TRBD2 (5 bases each). Germline V gene data show CDR1 as SGHNT and CDR2 as YYREEE (reference sequence). The ends were cut back, 0 bases at V and 3 bases at J, with 7 bases in the middle. The CDR3 covers 14 residues. Here the CDR3 DNA reads TGTGCCAGCAGCTTGGGGGGGATCTACAATGAGCAGTTCTTC. As protein: CASSLGGIYNEQFF.

This chain uses TRBV29-1 with TRBJ1-1, with D possibly being TRBD1 (6 bases). The V and J ends lost 3 bases and 1 base respectively, with 12 bases between them. Germline lookup yields CDR1 SQVTM and CDR2 ANQGSEA. The CDR3 has 14 residues. The CDR3 is CSVEHGTTNTEAFF. In nucleotides, the CDR3 is TGCAGCGTTGAGCACGGGACAACGAACACTGAAGCTTTCTTT.

The V gene is TRBV28, the J gene TRBJ1-4; D gene unclear. The V gene's germline CDR1 is MDHEN and CDR2 SYDVKM. The CDR3 runs 12 residues. Trimming stripped 6 bases from V and 10 bases from J, with 12 bases between. The CDR3 spells CASRRGLGKLFF. The CDR3, as DNA: TGTGCCAGCAGACGCGGGTTGGGAAAACTGTTTTTT.